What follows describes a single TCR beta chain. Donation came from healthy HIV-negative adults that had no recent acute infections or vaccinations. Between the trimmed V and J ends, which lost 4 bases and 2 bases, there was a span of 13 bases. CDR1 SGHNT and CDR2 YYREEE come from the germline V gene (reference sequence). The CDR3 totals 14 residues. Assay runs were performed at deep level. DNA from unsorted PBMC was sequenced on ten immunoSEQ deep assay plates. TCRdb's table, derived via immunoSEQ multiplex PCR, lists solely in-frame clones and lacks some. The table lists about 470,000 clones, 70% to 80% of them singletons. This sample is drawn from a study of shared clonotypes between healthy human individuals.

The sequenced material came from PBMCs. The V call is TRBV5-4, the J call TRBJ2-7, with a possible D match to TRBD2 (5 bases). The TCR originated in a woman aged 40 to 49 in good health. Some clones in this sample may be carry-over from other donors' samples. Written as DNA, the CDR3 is TGTGCCAGCAGCCCCCAGAGCGGAACCTACGAGCAGTACTTC. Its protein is CASSPQSGTYEQYF.